This T cell receptor beta chain was identified during a study of blood T cell repertoires in COVID-19. V trimming: 6 bases; J trimming: 6 bases; junction bases outside the gene matches: 7. CDR3 length equals 15 residues. CDR1 and CDR2 (germline): LNHDA, SQIVND (reference sequence). Some clones are missing from TCRdb's copy, which holds only in-frame ones; the method was immunoSEQ multiplex PCR. Altogether around 200,000 clones are present, around 80% being singletons, with the ten largest covering about 14%. The sample comprised peripheral blood. The chain is built from TRBV19 and TRBJ2-1, with 11 bases that match TRBD1. This clonotype originated in a woman in her 70s with COVID-19, enrolled during active disease. This chain's CDR3 is CASRPGTGGSNEQFF. Written as DNA, the CDR3 is TGTGCCAGTAGACCCGGGACAGGGGGATCCAATGAGCAGTTCTTC.